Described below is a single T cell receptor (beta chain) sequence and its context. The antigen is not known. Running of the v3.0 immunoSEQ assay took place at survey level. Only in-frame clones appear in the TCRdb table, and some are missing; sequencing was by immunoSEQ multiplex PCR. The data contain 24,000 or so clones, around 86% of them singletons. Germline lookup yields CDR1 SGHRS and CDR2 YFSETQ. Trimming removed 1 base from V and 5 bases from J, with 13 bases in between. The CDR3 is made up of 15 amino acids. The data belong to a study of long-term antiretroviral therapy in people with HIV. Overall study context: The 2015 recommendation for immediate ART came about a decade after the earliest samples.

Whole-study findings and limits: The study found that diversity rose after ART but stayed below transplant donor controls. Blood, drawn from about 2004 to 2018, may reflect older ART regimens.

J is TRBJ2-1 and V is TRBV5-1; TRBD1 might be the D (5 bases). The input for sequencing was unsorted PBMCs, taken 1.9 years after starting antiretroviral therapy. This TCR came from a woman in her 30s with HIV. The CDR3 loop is CASSLSTSGHNEQFF. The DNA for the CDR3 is TGCGCCAGCAGCTTGTCTACGTCAGGGCACAATGAGCAGTTCTTC.